Listed below are T cell receptor beta chains from one sample, sequenced in a study of blood T cell repertoires in COVID-19. Assay: immunoSEQ multiplex PCR; the TCRdb copy retains only in-frame clones and omits some. Of 310,000 or so clones listed, about nine tenths are singletons. The specimen sequenced was PBMCs or T cells enriched from blood (not recorded which). The receptors shown here come from a woman between 40 and 50 years old who had recovered from COVID-19. Each CDR3 is given with its conserved first and last residue. A D gene is named only where the DNA matches it firmly. Expanded clones are given a class, and other clones once, few, many or no size at all.

clone size	V gene	J gene	CDR3 length	D gene	CDR3 protein	CDR3 DNA
-	TRBV9	TRBJ2-1	17	TRBD2	CASSVAGSRLAGDEQFF	TGTGCCAGCAGCGTAGCGGGGAGTAGACTAGCGGGAGATGAGCAGTTCTTC
once	TRBV24-1	TRBJ2-3	15	-	CATSDSPGATDTQYF	TGTGCCACCAGTGATTCTCCAGGGGCCACAGATACGCAGTATTTT
-	TRBV29-1	TRBJ2-7	14	TRBD1	CSVYDRGRSYEQYF	TGCAGCGTGTACGACAGGGGGCGTTCCTACGAGCAGTACTTC
-	TRBV7-2	TRBJ2-5	16	TRBD2	CASSGLADMYQETQYF	TGTGCCAGCAGCGGACTAGCGGATATGTACCAAGAGACCCAGTACTTC
-	TRBV12-3/TRBV12-4	TRBJ1-1	12	-	CASSLPQGGAFF	TGTGCCAGCAGTTTACCACAGGGAGGGGCTTTCTTT
-	TRBV12-2	TRBJ2-7	18	-	CASRFRAGEVWDTYEQYF	TGTGCAAGTCGCTTCCGGGCGGGAGAGGTTTGGGATACCTACGAGCAGTACTTC
-	TRBV7-3	TRBJ2-5	16	TRBD1	CASSFFAGQEKETQYF	TGTGCCAGCAGCTTCTTTGCCGGACAGGAGAAAGAGACCCAGTACTTC
-	TRBV7-9	TRBJ1-1	13	-	CASSSKPVTEAFF	TGTGCCAGCAGCTCAAAGCCGGTCACTGAAGCTTTCTTT
once	TRBV5-1	TRBJ2-5	14	TRBD2	CASSQAGDKETQYF	TGCGCCAGCAGTCAAGCGGGAGACAAAGAGACCCAGTACTTC
-	TRBV10-3	TRBJ1-2	14	TRBD1	CAISPGQGNYGYTF	TGTGCCATCAGTCCGGGACAGGGAAACTATGGCTACACCTTC
-	TRBV2	TRBJ2-7	15	TRBD1	CASLRTGGRSYEQYF	TGTGCCAGCTTAAGGACAGGGGGAAGAAGCTACGAGCAGTACTTC
-	TRBV5-4	TRBJ2-2	16	TRBD2	CASSLLAGGNTGELFF	TGTGCCAGCAGCTTACTAGCGGGGGGCAACACCGGGGAGCTGTTTTTT
-	TRBV19	TRBJ1-5	16	-	CASTPKTSRYNQPQHF	TGTGCCAGTACCCCGAAAACGTCCAGGTACAATCAGCCCCAGCATTTT
-	TRBV11-3	TRBJ2-1	14	TRBD1	CASRRDRGLSEQFF	TGTGCCAGCAGAAGGGACAGGGGTTTGAGTGAGCAGTTCTTC
-	TRBV9	TRBJ2-3	15	TRBD2	CASSAGGLAPDTQYF	TGTGCCAGCAGCGCGGGAGGACTAGCTCCAGATACGCAGTATTTT
-	TRBV6-1	TRBJ1-5	14	-	CASSDRVINQPQHF	TGTGCCAGCAGTGACAGGGTGATCAATCAGCCCCAGCATTTT
-	TRBV19	TRBJ1-4	15	-	CASSPRTARNEKLFF	TGTGCCAGTAGCCCCCGGACAGCCCGTAATGAAAAACTGTTTTTT
-	TRBV6-5	TRBJ2-2	14	-	CASSYFDSTGELFF	TGTGCCAGCAGTTACTTCGATAGCACCGGGGAGCTGTTTTTT
once	TRBV2	TRBJ1-2	14	-	CASSEAGQIYGYTF	TGTGCCAGCAGTGAAGCGGGGCAGATCTATGGCTACACCTTC
-	TRBV6-6	TRBJ1-2	12	-	CASSGGTYGYTF	TGTGCCAGCAGTGGGGGGACCTATGGCTACACCTTC
-	TRBV9	TRBJ2-1	16	TRBD2	CASTPSGRAGENEQFF	TGTGCCAGCACCCCTAGCGGGAGGGCCGGGGAAAATGAGCAGTTCTTC
-	TRBV7-3	TRBJ2-4	14	TRBD2	CASSPRGGENIQYF	TGTGCCAGCAGCCCGCGGGGGGGAGAAAACATTCAGTACTTC
-	TRBV10-1	TRBJ2-3	14	TRBD1	CASRETGKTDTQYF	TGCGCCAGCAGGGAGACAGGGAAGACAGATACGCAGTATTTT
-	TRBV7-8	TRBJ1-5	14	-	CASSLEWAAQPQHF	TGTGCCAGCAGCTTAGAATGGGCAGCTCAGCCCCAGCATTTT
-	TRBV18	TRBJ2-3	16	-	CASSPLGGGRSDTQYF	TGTGCCAGCTCACCCCTAGGTGGGGGCCGTTCAGATACGCAGTATTTT
-	TRBV27	TRBJ1-1	14	-	CASSLFRGKNEAFF	TGTGCCAGCAGTTTGTTCAGGGGAAAGAATGAAGCTTTCTTT
-	TRBV4-1	TRBJ2-1	14	-	CASSLGGLLYEQFF	TGCGCCAGCAGCCTTGGGGGACTCCTCTATGAGCAGTTCTTC
-	TRBV24-1	TRBJ2-1	16	TRBD2	CATSDPTSGGYNEQFF	TGTGCCACCAGTGACCCTACTAGCGGGGGCTACAATGAGCAGTTCTTC
-	TRBV28	TRBJ2-3	14	TRBD2	CASSRTSGTDTQYF	TGTGCCAGCAGCCGAACTAGCGGCACAGATACGCAGTATTTT
-	TRBV28	TRBJ2-2	15	-	CASIPGQMNTGELFF	TGTGCCAGCATACCGGGACAAATGAACACCGGGGAGCTGTTTTTT
-	TRBV11-2	TRBJ2-5	14	TRBD2	CASSYTSGGETQYF	TGTGCCAGCAGCTACACTAGCGGGGGAGAGACCCAGTACTTC
-	TRBV6-2/TRBV6-3	TRBJ2-2	17	TRBD1	CASSTDRGLRGTGELFF	TGTGCCAGCAGTACAGACAGGGGGCTCCGTGGCACCGGGGAGCTGTTTTTT
-	TRBV19	TRBJ1-1	13	-	CACQGSLNTEAFF	TGTGCCTGTCAGGGTTCCTTGAACACTGAAGCTTTCTTT
-	TRBV6-2/TRBV6-3	TRBJ1-5	14	TRBD1	CASSYPDRGQPQHF	TGTGCCAGCAGTTACCCCGACAGGGGCCAGCCCCAGCATTTT
once	TRBV7-9	TRBJ2-7	12	-	CASSLPFREQYF	TGTGCCAGCAGCTTACCCTTTCGGGAGCAGTACTTC
-	TRBV3-1/TRBV3-2	TRBJ1-4	14	-	CASSQVSGDEKLFF	TGTGCCAGCAGCCAAGTATCGGGGGATGAAAAACTGTTTTTT
-	TRBV19	TRBJ1-3	19	-	CASSPGSRGAFFSGNTIYF	TGTGCCAGTAGCCCGGGCTCGCGGGGGGCCTTTTTCTCTGGAAACACCATATATTTT
-	TRBV4-3	TRBJ1-2	15	-	CASSQDRAGRYGYTF	TGCGCCAGCAGCCAAGATCGGGCAGGGAGGTATGGCTACACCTTC
-	TRBV5-1	TRBJ2-2	15	TRBD2	CASSGSGRNTGELFF	TGCGCCAGCAGCGGCAGCGGGAGAAACACCGGGGAGCTGTTTTTT
-	TRBV6-2/TRBV6-3	TRBJ1-5	15	-	CASSYSVRVRQPQHF	TGTGCCAGCAGTTACTCCGTCAGGGTCCGTCAGCCCCAGCATTTT
-	TRBV7-3	TRBJ2-1	15	TRBD2	CASSLPGLASNEQFF	TGTGCCAGCAGCTTACCGGGACTAGCATCCAATGAGCAGTTCTTC
-	TRBV18	TRBJ2-5	13	-	CASSPGSQETQYF	TGTGCCAGCTCACCCGGTTCCCAAGAGACCCAGTACTTC
-	TRBV9	TRBJ2-1	15	TRBD1	CASSPGTGGGYEQFF	TGTGCCAGCAGCCCCGGGACAGGGGGCGGGTATGAGCAGTTCTTC
-	TRBV7-2	TRBJ2-1	14	-	CASSSPGTHWEQFF	TGTGCCAGCAGCTCCCCCGGGACTCATTGGGAGCAGTTCTTC
-	TRBV7-8	TRBJ2-1	17	TRBD2	CASSLWTSGSSYNEQFF	TGTGCCAGCAGCCTGTGGACTAGCGGGAGCTCCTACAATGAGCAGTTCTTC
-	TRBV24-1	TRBJ2-1	15	TRBD1	CATSDFGQGGTEQFF	TGTGCCACCAGTGATTTTGGACAGGGGGGTACTGAGCAGTTCTTC
-	TRBV28	TRBJ1-4	12	-	CASISNSGKLFF	TGTGCCAGCATCTCTAATTCCGGGAAACTGTTTTTT
-	TRBV9	TRBJ2-5	16	TRBD2	CASSTDPGLARETQYF	TGTGCCAGCAGCACTGATCCGGGACTAGCGAGAGAGACCCAGTACTTC
-	TRBV19	TRBJ2-7	13	TRBD1	CASSFGQAYEQYF	TGTGCCAGTAGTTTCGGACAGGCCTACGAGCAGTACTTC
-	TRBV7-9	TRBJ2-2	17	TRBD2	CASTPGLAGLDTGELFF	TGTGCCAGCACCCCGGGACTAGCGGGGCTCGACACCGGGGAGCTGTTTTTT
-	TRBV7-3	TRBJ2-1	17	TRBD2	CASSPELAVSSYNEQFF	TGTGCCAGCAGCCCCGAACTAGCGGTGAGCTCCTACAATGAGCAGTTCTTC
-	TRBV5-4	TRBJ1-2	16	TRBD1	CASSPATPGQVYGYTF	TGTGCCAGCAGCCCGGCAACCCCGGGACAGGTCTATGGCTACACCTTC
-	TRBV7-2	TRBJ2-1	15	-	CASSLVAEPYNEQFF	TGTGCCAGCAGCTTGGTAGCGGAACCTTACAATGAGCAGTTCTTC
-	TRBV24-1	TRBJ1-2	14	TRBD1	CATSSTGGSYGYTF	TGTGCCACCAGTTCCACAGGGGGAAGCTATGGCTACACCTTC
-	TRBV27	TRBJ2-7	13	-	CASSFARDYEQYF	TGTGCCAGCAGTTTTGCGAGGGACTACGAGCAGTACTTC
-	TRBV18	TRBJ2-7	13	-	CASSPGYSYEQYF	TGTGCCAGCTCCCCGGGATACTCCTACGAGCAGTACTTC
-	TRBV7-2	TRBJ1-3	15	TRBD1	CASSLQGASGNTIYF	TGTGCCAGCAGCTTACAGGGGGCGTCTGGAAACACCATATATTTT
-	TRBV5-6	TRBJ1-6	15	TRBD1	CASSGGTGGNSPLHF	TGTGCCAGCAGCGGGGGGACAGGGGGCAATTCACCCCTCCACTTT
-	TRBV19	TRBJ2-1	14	-	CASSIVRQYNEQFF	TGTGCCAGTAGTATAGTAAGACAGTACAATGAGCAGTTCTTC